Below are 32 T cell receptor beta chains sequenced from a single sample in a study of cytomegalovirus exposure and HLA in healthy donors. It was with 60 Vbeta and 13 Jbeta primers that the PCR ran. Sequenced by immunoSEQ multiplex PCR; TCRdb stores in-frame clones only, minus some. This table has just over 150,000 clones, approximately 85% appearing once. Sequencing was carried out using PBMCs. The source is a man aged 18 to 30 in good health and CMV-seropositive.

The chain has TRBV7-9 and TRBJ2-7, with 7 bases identical to TRBD1. The CDR3 is 14 residues long. Germline V CDR1 and CDR2: SEHNR, FQNEAQ (reference sequence). Trimming took 5 bases from V and 7 from J; bases not matched to a gene: 11. In DNA, the CDR3 is TGTGCCAGCAGCAGGTTTAAGGGGGCAGGGGAGCAGTACTTC. This codes for CASSRFKGAGEQYF.

The genes are TRBV29-1 and TRBJ2-2; D possibly corresponds to TRBD2 (6 bases). Germline V gene data show CDR1 as SQVTM and CDR2 as ANQGSEA. Between the trimmed V and J ends, which lost 5 bases and 6 bases, there was a span of 25 bases. The CDR3 is 17 residues long. CDR3 DNA: TGCAGCGTTCTTGCGGCCGGGAGTAGAGTAGGGGCCGGGGAGCTGTTTTTT. Encoded protein: CSVLAAGSRVGAGELFF.

The chain is built from TRBV6-5 and TRBJ2-7; 7 positions match TRBD2. Germline assignment: CDR1 MNHEY and CDR2 SVGAGI. V lost 0 bases and J lost 6; bases outside the gene matches: 8. This CDR3 is built from 15 residues. The CDR3 reads CASSYSGTPGGEQYF. The CDR3 bases are TGTGCCAGCAGTTACTCCGGGACCCCGGGGGGCGAGCAGTACTTC.

The count of this clone is one. V gene TRBV25-1 combines with J gene TRBJ2-1; tentative D call: TRBD1 (6 bases). Germline V CDR1 and CDR2: MGHDK, SYGVNS. Trimming stripped 2 bases from V and 8 bases from J, with 19 bases between. This CDR3 contains 16 residues. CDR3 in DNA: TGTGCCAGCAGTGAAGTGTTAGGAACAGGGACCCATGAGCAGTTCTTC. This gives the protein CASSEVLGTGTHEQFF.

CDR3 in amino acids: CASSQLTGATYEQYF. The CDR3 DNA follows: TGCGCCAGCAGCCAATTGACAGGGGCAACCTACGAGCAGTACTTC. The chain joins TRBV4-1 to TRBJ2-7, with 8 positions matching TRBD1. With 2 bases clipped from V and 2 bases from J, the junction kept 5 bases outside the gene matches. The germline V gene has CDR1 MGHRA and CDR2 YSYEKL. The length of the CDR3 is 15 residues.

The gene calls are TRBV19 and TRBJ1-5; a possible D gene is TRBD1 (5 bases). Germline loops: CDR1 LNHDA, CDR2 SQIVND (reference sequence). V gave up 6 bases and J gave up 0 bases, with 12 bases separating them. This CDR3 is 15 amino acids long. Here the CDR3 reads CASSLDRYSNQPQHF. The CDR3 region has the DNA TGTGCCAGTAGCCTCGACAGATATAGCAATCAGCCCCAGCATTTT.

The J gene is TRBJ2-1, the V gene TRBV4-1; TRBD2 matches at 11 bases. The CDR3 is 16 amino acids. V trimming: 3 bases; J trimming: 7 bases; junction bases outside the gene matches: 8. Germline CDR1 and CDR2: MGHRA and YSYEKL. CDR3 region: CASSHLAGGGGNEQFF. Here the CDR3 DNA reads TGCGCCAGCAGCCACCTAGCGGGGGGCGGGGGGAATGAGCAGTTCTTC.

V usage is TRBV9 and J usage is TRBJ2-3, with TRBD2 matching 8 bases. Germline lookup yields CDR1 SGDLS and CDR2 YYNGEE. Unmatched junction bases numbered 4, after V lost 4 bases and J lost 0 bases. This CDR3 spans 15 amino acids. Here the CDR3 reads CASSRGGSSTDTQYF. DNA for the CDR3: TGTGCCAGCAGCCGGGGGGGCAGCAGCACAGATACGCAGTATTTT.

The chain's CDR3 is CASSSRDGGEETQYF. CDR3 sequence (DNA): TGTGCCAGCAGCTCCCGGGACGGGGGGGAAGAGACCCAGTACTTC. The rearrangement uses TRBV11-2 and TRBJ2-5; TRBD2 matches at 8 bases. Germline V lookup: CDR1 SGHAT, CDR2 FQNNGV. The ends lost 4 bases at V and 3 bases at J; junction bases unmatched: 7. The CDR3 covers 15 residues.

This chain connects TRBV9 to TRBJ2-3; 10 bases map to TRBD2. Per germline, CDR1 SGDLS and CDR2 YYNGEE. V was pared by 3 bases and J by 0 bases, with 7 bases of the junction left unmatched. The length of the CDR3 is 17 residues. In DNA form, the CDR3 reads TGTGCCAGCAGCGGAGAACTAGCGGGATCTAGCACAGATACGCAGTATTTT. This encodes CASSGELAGSSTDTQYF.

There are a few counts of this clone. The genes are TRBV6-4 and TRBJ1-5; D is unclear. Trimming shortened V by 2 bases and J by 2 bases, and 7 bases separated the two germline ends. The CDR3 is 14 amino acids. Germline assignment: CDR1 MRHNA and CDR2 SNTAGT. CDR3 residues: CASSDEHGNQPQHF. The CDR3 region has the DNA TGTGCCAGCAGTGACGAGCATGGCAATCAGCCCCAGCATTTT.

The rearrangement links TRBV2 to TRBJ2-2; 7 nucleotides agree with TRBD1. The germline CDR1 and CDR2 sequences are SNHLY and FYNNEI. The junction had 1 base not matched to a gene; V was cut back by 3 bases and J by 6 bases. The CDR3 runs to 13 residues. In DNA form, the CDR3 reads TGTGCCAGCAGTGACCAGGGGGCCGGGGAGCTGTTTTTT. Its translation: CASSDQGAGELFF.

This clone was observed a few times. This chain joins TRBV7-3 and TRBJ1-1; possible D gene TRBD1, 6 bases. The V and J ends lost 3 bases and 3 bases respectively, with 8 bases between them. In germline, CDR1 is SGHTA, CDR2 FQGTGA. The CDR3 has 13 residues. The CDR3 sequence: CASSFSGDTEAFF. The CDR3 DNA reads as TGTGCCAGCAGCTTTTCAGGGGACACTGAAGCTTTCTTT.

The V call is TRBV14, the J call TRBJ1-2; 7 nucleotides agree with TRBD1. The V gene's germline CDR1 is SGHDN and CDR2 FVKESK. This CDR3 contains 16 residues. With 0 bases clipped from V and 4 bases from J, the junction kept 8 bases outside the gene matches. The CDR3 region has the DNA TGTGCCAGCAGCCAAGATCAAACGGCAGGGGGCTATGGCTACACCTTC. Translation: CASSQDQTAGGYGYTF.

V is TRBV7-2 and J is TRBJ1-5; 8 nucleotides line up with TRBD1. The CDR3 is made up of 14 amino acids. V dropped 5 bases and J dropped 2; count of bases not matched to a gene: 2. CDR1 is SGHTA and CDR2 is FQGNSA in the germline V gene. In DNA, the CDR3 is TGTGCCAGCAGCGTGGGACAGGGCAATCAGCCCCAGCATTTT. This sequence encodes CASSVGQGNQPQHF.

This rearrangement joins TRBV30 to TRBJ2-5, with D maybe TRBD1 (5 bases). CDR1 is GTSNPN, CDR2 SVGIG, per germline (reference sequence). V dropped 5 bases and J dropped 6 bases, with 16 bases sitting between them. The CDR3 is made up of 13 amino acids. CDR3 sequence reads: CAWDRQSTQTQYF. The CDR3 nucleotides are TGTGCCTGGGACAGACAGTCTACTCAGACCCAGTACTTC.

This chain joins TRBV9 and TRBJ2-1; TRBD2 matches at 14 bases. With 2 bases clipped from V and 4 bases from J, the junction kept 8 bases outside the gene matches. Germline CDR1 SGDLS, CDR2 YYNGEE. The CDR3 runs 18 residues. CDR3 protein: CASSVTSGGGRRYNEQFF. The CDR3 DNA is TGTGCCAGCAGCGTGACTAGCGGGGGGGGGCGAAGGTACAATGAGCAGTTCTTC.

This sequence joins TRBV10-3 and TRBJ1-4, with TRBD1 matching over 7 bases. The trim removed 3 bases at V and 14 bases at J, leaving 12 bases unmatched. In germline, CDR1 is ENHRY, CDR2 SYGVKD. This CDR3 has 14 residues. This CDR3 reads CAISEDRQGLVLFF. CDR3 bases: TGTGCCATCAGTGAAGACCGACAGGGCCTAGTTCTGTTTTTT.

The chain links TRBV6-1 to TRBJ2-3; 7 bases are shared with TRBD1. CDR1 is MNHNS, CDR2 SASEGT, per germline. The CDR3 is made up of 16 amino acids. J was trimmed by 2 bases and V by 2 bases; bases with no gene match: 7. As DNA, the CDR3 is TGTGCCAGCAGTGAAATGCCCGGGACAGCCACAGATACGCAGTATTTT. This encodes CASSEMPGTATDTQYF.

V is TRBV19 and J is TRBJ1-4; TRBD1 might be the D (5 bases). Trimming took 5 bases from V and 7 from J, leaving 11 bases between them. The CDR3 extends over 13 amino acids. CDR1 and CDR2 (germline): LNHDA, SQIVND (reference sequence). The CDR3, as DNA: TGTGCCAGTAGTTGGGGGGTCGGTGAAAAACTGTTTTTT. It encodes CASSWGVGEKLFF.

The rearrangement joins TRBV15 to TRBJ2-7; the D gene is possibly TRBD1 (5 bases). The germline V and J ends were trimmed by 0 bases and 2 bases, with 8 bases remaining between them. This CDR3 comprises 14 residues. The germline CDR1 and CDR2 sequences are LNHNV and YYDKDF (reference sequence). The CDR3 region is CATSRDGAAYEQYF. Here the CDR3 DNA reads TGTGCCACCAGCAGAGATGGGGCAGCCTACGAGCAGTACTTC.

This clone came up once. The J gene is TRBJ1-1, the V gene TRBV5-1; D not resolved. V was pared by 0 bases and J by 5 bases, with 8 bases between. The CDR3 extends over 13 amino acids. Germline-derived CDR1 and CDR2 are SGHRS and YFSETQ. CDR3 DNA sequence: TGCGCCAGCAGCTTGGCAGAGGGAACTGAAGCTTTCTTT. Translation gives CASSLAEGTEAFF.

This sequence joins TRBV6-4 and TRBJ2-3, with D hard to call. Trimming cost V 3 bases and J 0 bases, with 4 bases left between them. The CDR3 is 13 residues long. From germline, CDR1 is MRHNA and CDR2 SNTAGT. This CDR3 is CASSEASTDTQYF. The CDR3 DNA reads as TGTGCCAGCAGTGAGGCCAGCACAGATACGCAGTATTTT.

This clone appeared once. The chain combines TRBV12-5 with TRBJ1-1; 8 nucleotides line up with TRBD1. Germline V gene lookup returns CDR1 LGHNT and CDR2 FRNRAP. CDR3 length: 15 amino acids. V shed 4 bases, J shed 5 bases, and the junction held 9 bases outside the gene matches. DNA of the CDR3: TGTGCTAGTGGTTCGCCGACAGGGGCGGATACTGAAGCTTTCTTT. This codes for CASGSPTGADTEAFF.

This chain uses TRBV7-9 with TRBJ1-1; D gene uncertain. Germline V gene sequence: CDR1 SEHNR, CDR2 FQNEAQ (reference sequence). Trimming shortened V by 1 base and J by 2 bases, and 8 bases separated the two germline ends. This CDR3 is 14 amino acids long. The CDR3 protein is CASSLETLNTEAFF. CDR3 nucleotide sequence: TGTGCCAGCAGCTTAGAGACACTTAACACTGAAGCTTTCTTT.

The chain recombines TRBV13 with TRBJ1-1; D might be TRBD1 (6 bases). From germline, CDR1 is PRHDT and CDR2 FYEKMQ (reference sequence). Trimming pared 5 bases from V and 1 base from J, leaving 8 bases between. The CDR3 covers 13 residues. The CDR3 spells CASSMTGNTEAFF. The CDR3, as DNA: TGTGCCAGCAGCATGACAGGGAACACTGAAGCTTTCTTT.

This CDR3 reads CASSVSDTEAFF. CDR3 nucleotides: TGTGCCAGCAGCGTATCGGACACTGAAGCTTTCTTT. The chain couples TRBV9 to TRBJ1-1; D ambiguous. Trimming left V 1 base short and J 3 bases short, with 4 bases between. The CDR3 is 12 residues long. CDR1 and CDR2 from the germline V gene are SGDLS and YYNGEE.

In DNA form, the CDR3 reads TGTGCCAGCAGCGTAGCGCTAGCGGGGGGGACAGATACGCAGTATTTT. Translated, it gives CASSVALAGGTDTQYF. The gene calls are TRBV9 and TRBJ2-3; 12 nucleotides line up with TRBD2. This CDR3 is built from 16 residues. Germline trimming cut 0 bases from V and 3 bases from J; bases unmatched to any gene: 2. Germline V gene data show CDR1 as SGDLS and CDR2 as YYNGEE.

This clone was seen only once. The chain employs TRBV6-1 and TRBJ1-5, with a tentative D call TRBD1 (5 bases). Trimming left V 2 bases short and J 5 bases short, with 13 bases between. Germline CDR1 is MNHNS and CDR2 is SASEGT. This CDR3 contains 15 residues. DNA of the CDR3: TGTGCCAGCAGTGAACGGGGGAGTAGGGATCAGCCCCAGCATTTT. This encodes CASSERGSRDQPQHF.

This chain connects TRBV6-4 to TRBJ1-1; 7 nucleotides match TRBD1. V was clipped by 11 bases and J by 6 bases; unmatched bases: 24. The length of the CDR3 is 17 residues. Germline CDR1 is MRHNA and CDR2 is SNTAGT. CDR3 sequence (DNA): TGTGCCGGAACCAATCGGACAGGCTGTTTCTGTTGGCCTGAAGCTTTCTTT. Its protein is CAGTNRTGCFCWPEAFF.

As regards this clone: One end of the junction varies from germline; a read error may be responsible. The DNA for the CDR3 is TGTGCTAGCAGCCAGAGACTACAGGGTCCCCAAGAGACCCAGTACTTC. It translates to CASSQRLQGPQETQYF. The rearrangement joins TRBV5-6 to TRBJ2-5, with D perhaps matching TRBD1 (6 bases). Germline loops: CDR1 SGHDT, CDR2 YYEEEE. The CDR3 extends over 16 amino acids.

The chain employs TRBV7-2 and TRBJ2-7; 9 nucleotides line up with TRBD2. CDR3 length: 14 residues. Germline V CDR1 and CDR2: SGHTA, FQGNSA. Germline trimming cut 3 bases from V and 5 bases from J; bases unmatched to any gene: 5. The CDR3 region is CASSLGGGAHEQYF. Here the CDR3 DNA reads TGTGCCAGCAGCTTGGGCGGGGGGGCCCACGAGCAGTACTTC. The entire variable domain, with the rest obtained from reference TRBV7-2 and TRBJ2-7, is as follows: GAGVSQSPSNKVTEKGKDVELRCDPISGHTALYWYRQSLGQGLEFLIYFQGNSAPDKSGLPSDRFSAERTGGSVSTLTIQRTQQEDSAVYLCASSLGGGAHEQYFGPGTRLTVT.